The 23 T cell receptor beta chains below all came from one sample that was sequenced in a study of human CD8 memory T cell subsets. Generation of TCR beta libraries used UMI-labeled 5' RACE. TCRdb reanalyzed the 5' RACE reads and collapses them to one entry per CDR3 protein, without DNA. Its table lists over 4,000 distinct CDR3 sequences. Sequencing was done on a sample of CD8+ T cells from PBMCs. These receptors all stem from a human donor in good health.

V is TRBV20-1 and J is TRBJ1-2; TCRdb lists TRBD1, though no DNA is available to test this call. This CDR3 contains 15 residues. In germline, CDR1 is DFQATT, CDR2 SNEGSKA (reference sequence). The CDR3 sequence: CSARLIGAGRYGYTF.

This sequence joins TRBV7-9 and TRBJ2-3; TCRdb returns TRBD1, unconfirmable since there is no DNA. This CDR3 spans 12 amino acids. In germline, CDR1 is SEHNR, CDR2 FQNEAQ (reference sequence). The CDR3 here is CAKAGDEDTQYF. Looking up the rest from reference TRBV7-9 and TRBJ2-3 gives the full variable domain: DTGVSQNPRHKITKRGQNVTFRCDPISEHNRLYWYRQTLGQGPEFLTYFQNEAQLEKSRLLSDRFSAERPKGSFSTLEIQRTEQGDSAMYLCAKAGDEDTQYFGPGTRLTVL.

The chain links TRBV20-1 to TRBJ2-1; TCRdb designates TRBD2, a call that cannot be tested without DNA. Germline CDR1 is DFQATT and CDR2 is SNEGSKA (reference sequence). CDR3 length: 14 residues. The CDR3 sequence is CSARGGTSDNEQFF.

This CDR3 is CASVLLEGGMTTQFF. The chain joins TRBV27 to TRBJ2-1; the TRBD1 assignment by TCRdb is unverifiable without DNA. Germline V gene sequence: CDR1 MNHEY, CDR2 SMNVEV (reference sequence). The CDR3 sequence is 15 residues long.

The J gene is TRBJ2-7, the V gene TRBV2; no DNA is available, so the TRBD2 call from TCRdb remains unchecked. Germline CDR1 SNHLY, CDR2 FYNNEI. The CDR3 is made up of 13 amino acids. CDR3 residues: CASSPAGAYEQYF.

The chain employs TRBV7-2 and TRBJ2-2. Looked up from germline, CDR1 is SGHTA and CDR2 is FQGNSA. The CDR3 length is 14 residues. The CDR3 loop is CASSLVSHTGELFF.

By frequency, this clonotype is large. The V gene is TRBV7-6, the J gene TRBJ2-2; TCRdb proposes TRBD2, but this gene call is untestable without DNA. Germline CDR1 SGHVS, CDR2 FNYEAQ. This CDR3 has 17 residues. CDR3 protein: CASSRIPHARDTGELFF.

The CDR3 region is CASSDTSGRSDTQYF. J is TRBJ2-3 and V is TRBV6-1; no DNA is available, so the TRBD2 call from TCRdb remains unchecked. CDR1 is MNHNS and CDR2 is SASEGT in the germline V gene. The CDR3 contains 15 residues.

The genes are TRBV4-1 and TRBJ1-1; the D call of TRBD1 rests on TCRdb alone, since no DNA is present to check it. Germline assignment: CDR1 MGHRA and CDR2 YSYEKL. The CDR3 loop spans 14 amino acids. The CDR3 sequence: CASSQAPGLGEAFF.

This clonotype is identified as medium-sized (0.01 to 0.1%) from frequency. The V gene is TRBV3-1, the J gene TRBJ2-1; the D call from TCRdb, TRBD1, cannot be confirmed without DNA. This CDR3 spans 16 amino acids. Looked up from germline, CDR1 is LGHDT and CDR2 is YNNKEL (reference sequence). The CDR3 spells CASSQEGENAYNEQFF.

This rearrangement joins TRBV2 to TRBJ2-5; TCRdb picks TRBD1, but there is no DNA to check that call. The germline CDR1 and CDR2 sequences are SNHLY and FYNNEI. This CDR3 is built from 13 residues. Here the CDR3 reads CASSDPGGETQYF.

The chain joins TRBV6-1 to TRBJ2-2. From germline, CDR1 is MNHNS and CDR2 SASEGT. The CDR3 extends over 15 amino acids. CDR3 sequence reads: CASSVWSGSTGELFF.

The chain has TRBV29-1 and TRBJ2-7; as DNA is missing, the TRBD2 call by TCRdb cannot be tested. Per the germline V gene, CDR1 is SQVTM and CDR2 is ANQGSEA. CDR3 length: 13 amino acids. This chain's CDR3 is CSPPREFPYEQYF.

V usage is TRBV7-6 and J usage is TRBJ2-1; with no DNA, the TCRdb D assignment of TRBD1 cannot be verified. The V gene's germline CDR1 is SGHVS and CDR2 FNYEAQ. The CDR3 contains 15 residues. CDR3 loop: CASSLWQGATNEQFF.

V usage is TRBV21-1 and J usage is TRBJ2-7; there is no DNA to check the TCRdb D call of TRBD1. TRBV21-1 is a documented pseudogene. This CDR3 is 14 amino acids long. CDR3: CASTSTGGAYEQYF.

The chain is built from TRBV4-3 and TRBJ2-1; TCRdb picks TRBD1, but there is no DNA to check that call. The germline V gene has CDR1 LGHNA and CDR2 YSLEER. The CDR3 extends over 15 amino acids. CDR3 region: CASSQQGGGVNEQFF.

Frequency places this clonotype as medium-sized. The V call is TRBV27, the J call TRBJ2-1. This CDR3 is built from 13 residues. Germline-derived CDR1 and CDR2 are MNHEY and SMNVEV (reference sequence). The CDR3 sequence: CASGGFSYNEQFF.

This chain joins TRBV19 and TRBJ2-2; TCRdb's assignment of TRBD1 cannot be checked, as there is no DNA. This CDR3 has 15 residues. The germline V gene encodes CDR1 LNHDA and CDR2 SQIVND (reference sequence). The CDR3 sequence: CASTPEGAYTGELFF. Combining the CDR3 with reference TRBV19 and TRBJ2-2 gives the whole variable domain DGGITQSPKYLFRKEGQNVTLSCEQNLNHDAMYWYRQDPGQGLRLIYYSQIVNDFQKGDIAEGYSVSREKKESFPLTVTSAQKNPTAFYLCASTPEGAYTGELFFGEGSRLTVL.

In terms of frequency, this clonotype is medium-sized (0.01 to 0.1%). This rearrangement joins TRBV29-1 to TRBJ2-7. The CDR3 runs 14 residues. Germline CDR1 is SQVTM and CDR2 is ANQGSEA. The CDR3 spells CSVAEDVGSYEQYF.

CDR3 in amino acids: CASSQEEGYQETQYF. This chain links TRBV3-1 with TRBJ2-5; TCRdb selects TRBD2, and the lack of DNA leaves this call unchecked. CDR1 and CDR2 (germline): LGHDT, YNNKEL (reference sequence). The length of the CDR3 is 15 residues.

The chain is built from TRBV20-1 and TRBJ2-7; no DNA is available, so the TRBD1 call from TCRdb remains unchecked. Germline V gene data show CDR1 as DFQATT and CDR2 as SNEGSKA (reference sequence). The length of the CDR3 is 20 residues. CDR3 in amino acids: CSAPPGPGTGGPQSSYEQYF.

By frequency, this clonotype registers medium-sized. The chain is built from TRBV9 and TRBJ1-1; TCRdb names TRBD1, which stays unverified in the absence of DNA. Germline-derived CDR1 and CDR2 are SGDLS and YYNGEE. The CDR3 runs 15 residues. The CDR3 is CASSVDPGLDTEAFF.

This clonotype registers medium-sized by frequency. The chain combines TRBV30 with TRBJ1-1; TCRdb selects TRBD1, and the lack of DNA leaves this call unchecked. The CDR3 sequence is 13 residues long. Germline CDR1 and CDR2: GTSNPN and SVGIG (reference sequence). The CDR3 loop reads CAWRGTADTEAFF.